These 11 T cell receptor beta chains were all obtained from the same sample, sequenced in a study of post-analysis software for immune sequencing data. Carried by the TCR beta cDNA libraries were unique molecular identifiers. MiXCR, run by TCRdb on the PCR reads, gives a single entry per CDR3 protein. The data contain 750,000 to 900,000 distinct CDR3 sequences, more than 45% of them singletons. Study-level points and caveats: In patients, TRBV5-6, TRBV5-1 and TRBV20-1 belonged to roughly 5 TRBV segments found more frequently than in controls.

The antigens these receptors bind are not known. Sequencing used blood. These receptors originate from a girl between 10 and 17 years old with multiple sclerosis.

This clonotype has at least ten counts. The chain recombines TRBV4-2 with TRBJ2-7; 7 positions match TRBD2. The CDR3 covers 15 residues. Trimming took 0 bases from V and 3 from J; bases not matched to a gene: 5. CDR1 and CDR2 from the germline V gene are LGHNA and YNFKEQ. CDR3 coding DNA: TGTGCCAGCAGCCAAGATTGGCGGGGGTTCTACGAGCAGTACTTC. Protein sequence: CASSQDWRGFYEQYF.

The genes are TRBV7-9 and TRBJ2-4; D ambiguous. With the DNA end fitting TRBJ2-7 better, the J assignment may be wrong. Germline CDR1 and CDR2: SEHNR and FQNEAQ (reference sequence). The CDR3 contains 13 residues. The DNA for the CDR3 is TGTGCCAGCAGCTGGTCCACCTCCTACGAGCAGTACTTC. This codes for CASSWSTSYEQYF.

The chain recombines TRBV28 with TRBJ1-6; 9 positions match TRBD1. The CDR3 spans 16 residues. The germline CDR1 and CDR2 sequences are MDHEN and SYDVKM. Losses at the gene ends were 4 bases for V and 10 bases for J; bases not matched to a gene: 11. The CDR3 DNA is TGTGCCAGCAGTTCGAGAACCGGGACAGGGACATCACCCCTCCACTTT. Its protein is CASSSRTGTGTSPLHF.

This clonotype was seen a few times. The chain is built from TRBV6-6 and TRBJ2-3; 10 bases map to TRBD2. The germline V gene encodes CDR1 MNHNY and CDR2 SVGAGI (reference sequence). With 5 bases clipped from V and 6 bases from J, the junction kept 14 bases outside the gene matches. The length of the CDR3 is 17 residues. CDR3 loop: CASSPWTSGDAHDTQYF. The CDR3 DNA is TGTGCCAGCAGTCCCTGGACTAGCGGAGATGCACATGATACGCAGTATTTT.

This chain connects TRBV9 to TRBJ1-2, with TRBD1 matching over 11 bases. The V gene's germline CDR1 is SGDLS and CDR2 YYNGEE. V lost 4 bases and J lost 6; bases outside the gene matches: 8. The length of the CDR3 is 15 residues. The DNA of the CDR3 is TGTGCCAGCAGCACCTCGGACAGGGGGCGAGATGGCTACACCTTC. Protein product: CASSTSDRGRDGYTF. The complete variable domain, with remaining parts taken from reference TRBV9 and TRBJ1-2, reads DSGVTQTPKHLITATGQRVTLRCSPRSGDLSVYWYQQSLDQGLQFLIQYYNGEERAKGNILERFSAQQFPDLHSELNLSSLELGDSALYFCASSTSDRGRDGYTFGSGTRLTVV.

V gene TRBV18 combines with J gene TRBJ2-1, with TRBD2 matching 8 bases. After removal of 4 bases from V and 8 bases from J, the junction contained 13 bases not matched to a gene. The CDR3 is 16 residues long. Germline values: CDR1 KGHSH, CDR2 LQKENI. CDR3 nucleotide sequence: TGTGCCAGCTCACGCGACCCGGGACTAGAGGGGCATGAGCAGTTCTTC. Its translation: CASSRDPGLEGHEQFF.

This clonotype was counted between two and nine times. The V call is TRBV6-1, the J call TRBJ2-1, with 11 bases aligning to TRBD2. The CDR3 is 17 amino acids. The junction had 10 bases not matched to a gene; V was cut back by 2 bases and J by 7 bases. Germline assignment: CDR1 MNHNS and CDR2 SASEGT. CDR3 nucleotides: TGTGCCAGCAGTGAATTAGTTATAGCGGGAGGGTGGAATGAGCAGTTCTTC. Translation gives CASSELVIAGGWNEQFF.

V and J are TRBV4-1 and TRBJ2-1; D unresolved. The CDR3 runs to 14 residues. Germline assignment: CDR1 MGHRA and CDR2 YSYEKL. The germline V and J ends were trimmed by 0 bases and 8 bases, with 11 bases remaining between them. CDR3 sequence (DNA): TGCGCCAGCAGCCAAGATGAGGCAGTTGATGAGCAGTTCTTC. Its protein is CASSQDEAVDEQFF.

J is TRBJ2-3 and V is TRBV20-1; D call uncertain. The length of the CDR3 is 13 residues. Per germline, CDR1 DFQATT and CDR2 SNEGSKA (reference sequence). V lost 0 bases, J lost 2 bases, and 6 bases lay in between. CDR3 sequence reads: CSARDSVTDTQYF. CDR3 sequence (DNA): TGCAGTGCTAGAGATTCGGTCACAGATACGCAGTATTTT.

This clonotype was counted only a few times. The rearrangement uses TRBV2 and TRBJ2-7; D is possibly TRBD1 (6 bases). This CDR3 has 16 amino acids. In germline, CDR1 is SNHLY, CDR2 FYNNEI. V was cut by 7 bases and J by 2 bases, with 21 bases left in between. The CDR3 region has the DNA TGTGCCAGCACCCAAAGGGGGTTTTCCTCTACCTACGAGCAGTACTTC. Translated, it gives CASTQRGFSSTYEQYF.

The chain couples TRBV12-3 or TRBV12-4 to TRBJ1-4; possible D gene TRBD1, 6 bases. The V end lost 9 bases, the J end lost 4 bases, and 9 bases lay between the germline ends. There are 12 residues in the CDR3. CDR3 bases: TGTGCCAGTACAGGGCATAATGAAAAACTGTTTTTT. Translation: CASTGHNEKLFF.